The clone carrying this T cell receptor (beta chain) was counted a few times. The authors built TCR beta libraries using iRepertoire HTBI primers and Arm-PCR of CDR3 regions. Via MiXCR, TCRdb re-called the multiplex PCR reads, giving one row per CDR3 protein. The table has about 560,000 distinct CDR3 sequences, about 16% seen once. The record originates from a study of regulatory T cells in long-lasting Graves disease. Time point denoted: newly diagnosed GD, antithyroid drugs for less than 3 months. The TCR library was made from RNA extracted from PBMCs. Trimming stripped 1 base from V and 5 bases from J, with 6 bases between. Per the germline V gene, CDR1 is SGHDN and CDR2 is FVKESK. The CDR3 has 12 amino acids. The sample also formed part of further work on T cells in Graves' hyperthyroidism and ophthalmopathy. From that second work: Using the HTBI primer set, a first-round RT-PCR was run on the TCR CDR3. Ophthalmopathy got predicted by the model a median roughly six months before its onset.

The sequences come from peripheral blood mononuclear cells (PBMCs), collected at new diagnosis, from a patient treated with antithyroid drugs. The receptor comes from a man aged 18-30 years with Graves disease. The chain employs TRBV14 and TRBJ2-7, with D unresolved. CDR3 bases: TGTGCCAGCAGCCAAGTGGGTCACGAGCAGTACTTC. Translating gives CASSQVGHEQYF.